The 9 T cell receptor beta chains below come from one sample, sequenced in a study of cytomegalovirus exposure and HLA in healthy donors (dated by TCRdb to 2016 to 2017). The method was the immunoSEQ multiplex PCR assay. TCRdb mirrors the immuneACCESS table, restricted to in-frame sequences. Some clones are absent from its copies; in checked studies, under half trace to an unresolved V gene, and the reason for the others is unknown. Present in this sample are 180,000 or so clones, 86% of which were seen just once. The ten largest clonotypes hold less than 9.5% of the sample. The sequenced material came from PBMCs. The source of these receptors is a man aged 30-40 years in good health and CMV-seropositive.

The CDR3 sequence is CASSLGGPTYEQYF. Written as DNA, the CDR3 is TGTGCCAGCAGCTTAGGCGGACCCACCTACGAGCAGTACTTC. This chain links TRBV11-3 with TRBJ2-7; the D is unclear. The CDR3 has 14 amino acids. With 1 base removed from V and 2 bases from J, the gap between germline ends came to 9 bases. Per germline, CDR1 SGHNT and CDR2 YENEEA.

The V gene is TRBV7-9, the J gene TRBJ1-4; D unclear. The V and J ends lost 1 base and 3 bases respectively, with 9 bases between them. The length of the CDR3 is 15 residues. Germline V gene data show CDR1 as SEHNR and CDR2 as FQNEAQ (reference sequence). As DNA, the CDR3 is TGTGCCAGCAGCTTAGGACGCCAGGCTAATGAAAAACTGTTTTTT. It encodes CASSLGRQANEKLFF.

Here the CDR3 reads CSVEDKANYGYTF. DNA of the CDR3: TGCAGCGTTGAAGATAAGGCTAACTATGGCTACACCTTC. The chain has TRBV29-1 and TRBJ1-2, with D unclear. The germline V and J ends were trimmed by 0 bases and 0 bases, with 5 bases remaining between them. This CDR3 spans 13 amino acids. The V gene's germline CDR1 is SQVTM and CDR2 ANQGSEA.

The CDR3 region has the DNA TGTGCCAGTAGTATTGGACAGTATGGCTACACCTTC. Translating it yields CASSIGQYGYTF. The chain recombines TRBV19 with TRBJ1-2, with D maybe TRBD1 (6 bases). Trimming stripped 3 bases from V and 5 bases from J, with 7 bases between. The CDR3 is 12 amino acids. The germline V gene encodes CDR1 LNHDA and CDR2 SQIVND (reference sequence). Filled out from reference TRBV19 and TRBJ1-2, the complete variable domain reads DGGITQSPKYLFRKEGQNVTLSCEQNLNHDAMYWYRQDPGQGLRLIYYSQIVNDFQKGDIAEGYSVSREKKESFPLTVTSAQKNPTAFYLCASSIGQYGYTFGSGTRLTVV.

This chain links TRBV28 with TRBJ2-1; the D gene is possibly TRBD2 (5 bases). CDR3 length equals 16 residues. With 3 bases removed from V and 4 bases from J, the gap between germline ends came to 16 bases. Germline CDR1 reads MDHEN; CDR2 reads SYDVKM. The CDR3 DNA reads as TGTGCCAGCAGTTTGGCCAGCAGCGGTTTTTACAATGAGCAGTTCTTC. Amino acid sequence: CASSLASSGFYNEQFF.

This clone was counted a few times. This chain's CDR3 is CASSRTDKDGYTF. The CDR3 bases are TGTGCCAGCAGTAGAACAGATAAAGATGGCTACACCTTC. The genes are TRBV25-1 and TRBJ1-2, with D unresolved. CDR1 and CDR2 (germline): MGHDK, SYGVNS. CDR3 length: 13 amino acids. V lost 5 bases to trimming and J lost 6 bases, with 13 bases between them.

The V and J genes are TRBV25-1 and TRBJ1-5; 10 bases map to TRBD1. Germline V gene data show CDR1 as MGHDK and CDR2 as SYGVNS. This CDR3 is built from 15 residues. V shed 1 base, J shed 7 bases, and the junction held 4 bases outside the gene matches. Written as DNA, the CDR3 is TGTGCCAGCAGTGAATGGGGGACAGGGGACCAGCCCCAGCATTTT. This encodes CASSEWGTGDQPQHF.

Only one count was recorded for this clone. This chain connects TRBV28 to TRBJ1-2; D uncertain. Germline V gene sequence: CDR1 MDHEN, CDR2 SYDVKM. The CDR3 extends over 14 amino acids. V was shortened by 2 bases and J by 2 bases, with 9 bases between the two germline ends. As DNA, the CDR3 is TGTGCCAGCAGTTTACTGGCGACGAACTATGGCTACACCTTC. Encoded protein: CASSLLATNYGYTF.

This rearrangement joins TRBV7-2 to TRBJ2-7, with D perhaps matching TRBD1 (6 bases). This CDR3 spans 14 amino acids. The germline gives CDR1 SGHTA, CDR2 FQGNSA. V lost 6 bases to trimming and J lost 0 bases, with 12 bases between them. The CDR3 protein is CASSPQGSSYEQYF. The DNA for the CDR3 is TGTGCCAGCAGTCCTCAGGGGAGCTCCTACGAGCAGTACTTC.